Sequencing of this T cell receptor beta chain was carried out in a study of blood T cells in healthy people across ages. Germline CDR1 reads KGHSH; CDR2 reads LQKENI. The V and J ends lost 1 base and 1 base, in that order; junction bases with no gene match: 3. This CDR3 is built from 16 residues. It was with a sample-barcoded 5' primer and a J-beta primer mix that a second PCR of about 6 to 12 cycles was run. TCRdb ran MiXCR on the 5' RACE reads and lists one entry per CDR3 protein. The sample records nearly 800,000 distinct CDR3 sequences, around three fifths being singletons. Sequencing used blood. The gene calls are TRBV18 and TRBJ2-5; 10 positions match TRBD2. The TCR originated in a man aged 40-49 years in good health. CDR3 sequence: CASSPLAGGSQETQYF. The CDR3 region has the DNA TGTGCCAGCTCACCACTAGCGGGGGGATCCCAAGAGACCCAGTACTTC.